This entry lists 3 T cell receptor beta chains sequenced from one sample in a study of PD-1 blockade in classical Hodgkin lymphoma. Clones were sequenced by immunoSEQ multiplex PCR, and TCRdb holds only the in-frame ones, with some missing. The sample shows more than 90,000 clones, approximately 80% of them seen only once. Brentuximab vedotin exposure varied among the patients, all of whom had relapsed after autologous stem cell transplantation. The sample was peripheral blood mononuclear cells (PBMCs), taken before the second cycle of nivolumab. The source is a human donor with classical Hodgkin lymphoma.

This clone was seen a handful of times. The chain recombines TRBV6-5 with TRBJ2-1; D is unclear. This CDR3 spans 14 amino acids. Germline V gene lookup returns CDR1 MNHEY and CDR2 SVGAGI. Trimming took off 7 bases at V and 5 bases at J, with 15 bases between the two ends. CDR3 region: CASNPGVPNNEQFF. The CDR3 bases are TGTGCCAGCAACCCGGGCGTGCCCAACAATGAGCAGTTCTTC.

This clone was counted once. This chain uses TRBV19 with TRBJ1-1; a possible D gene is TRBD1 (5 bases). This CDR3 contains 13 residues. Trimming shortened V by 5 bases and J by 0 bases, and 7 bases separated the two germline ends. Germline V gives CDR1 LNHDA, CDR2 SQIVND (reference sequence). The CDR3 loop reads CASSSTVNTEAFF. CDR3 DNA: TGTGCCAGTAGTTCGACAGTGAACACTGAAGCTTTCTTT.

The CDR3 bases are TGTGCCAGCAGCGGGGGACTAGCGGGAGAGACCCAGTACTTC. Translated: CASSGGLAGETQYF. The J gene is TRBJ2-5, the V gene TRBV9; 12 bases are a match to TRBD2. The germline V gene encodes CDR1 SGDLS and CDR2 YYNGEE. This CDR3 is 14 amino acids long. Trimming took 3 bases from V and 4 from J; bases not matched to a gene: 1.